The following is a T cell receptor beta chain sequence with its context. The repertoire was sequenced with immunoSEQ multiplex PCR; TCRdb's copy has only in-frame clones and lacks some. This table holds about 190,000 clones. This sample was taken from a study of control samples from healthy donors and cancer patients. CDR3 length: 13 amino acids. What was sequenced was blood. The source is a woman in her twenties or thirties in good health. This chain links TRBV1 with TRBJ2-1. TRBV1 is noted as a pseudogene. CDR3 residues: CTSTDPVVNEQFF. The CDR3 coding sequence is TGCACCAGCACAGACCCCGTCGTCAATGAGCAGTTCTTC.